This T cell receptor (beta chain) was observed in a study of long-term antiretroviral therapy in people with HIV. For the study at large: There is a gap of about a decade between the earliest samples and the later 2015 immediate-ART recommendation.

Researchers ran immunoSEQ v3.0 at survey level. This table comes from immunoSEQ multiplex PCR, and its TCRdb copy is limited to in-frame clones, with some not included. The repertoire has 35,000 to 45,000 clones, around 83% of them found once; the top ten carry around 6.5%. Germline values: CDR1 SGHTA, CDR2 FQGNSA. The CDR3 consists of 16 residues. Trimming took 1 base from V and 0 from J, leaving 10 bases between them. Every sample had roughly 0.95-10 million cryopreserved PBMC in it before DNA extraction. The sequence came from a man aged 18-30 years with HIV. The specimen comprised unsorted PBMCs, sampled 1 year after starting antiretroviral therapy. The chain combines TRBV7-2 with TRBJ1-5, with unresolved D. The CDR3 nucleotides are TGTGCCAGCAGCTTAGTTGGCAGCTATAGCAATCAGCCCCAGCATTTT. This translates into CASSLVGSYSNQPQHF. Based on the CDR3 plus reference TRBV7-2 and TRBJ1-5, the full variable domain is GAGVSQSPSNKVTEKGKDVELRCDPISGHTALYWYRQSLGQGLEFLIYFQGNSAPDKSGLPSDRFSAERTGGSVSTLTIQRTQQEDSAVYLCASSLVGSYSNQPQHFGDGTRLSIL.